This T cell receptor (beta chain) was sequenced in a study of blood T cell repertoires in COVID-19. Repertoires were generated with immunoSEQ multiplex PCR, while TCRdb's copy carries only in-frame clones and drops some. The sample has 120,000 to 150,000 clones; roughly 90% are singletons. Germline assignment: CDR1 SNHLY and CDR2 FYNNEI. The CDR3 consists of 11 residues. V lost 4 bases, J lost 8 bases, and 1 base stayed unmatched. Notes on this clone: The same CDR3 can be traced to other DNA sequences in this sample.

V is TRBV2 and J is TRBJ1-2; 7 bases match TRBD1. The sequence was obtained from a woman aged 25 to 39 with acute COVID-19. The source material was PBMCs or T cells enriched from blood (not recorded which). The CDR3 DNA is TGTGCCAGCAGTGCAGGGGGAGGCTACACCTTC. Translated: CASSAGGGYTF.